The TCR beta chain described here comes from a study of beta chain features in type 1 diabetes. Looking at the study overall: Age and gender were similar between patients and healthy donors, as were cell yields. Study-wide findings and caveats: Across all four CD4+ subsets, people with type 1 diabetes showed modestly shorter TCRB CDR3s. Individuals with type 1 diabetes displayed fewer insertions and more deletions at VDJ junctions.

Details on this clone: Its antigen is as yet unknown.

Populations isolated by sorting all had purity greater than 95%. The study reverse transcribed the entire isolated RNA, so it sequenced expressed TCRB transcripts. Deep immunoSEQ sequencing covered naive, central memory and regulatory T cell samples. The data were produced by immunoSEQ multiplex PCR, yet TCRdb's version contains in-frame clones alone and is incomplete. The sample consists of over 200,000 clones, 9.5% to 13% of them appearing once. Germline trimming cut 5 bases from V and 2 bases from J; bases unmatched to any gene: 4. The CDR3 contains 15 residues. CDR1 is PRHDT, CDR2 FYEKMQ, per germline (reference sequence).

The V call is TRBV13, the J call TRBJ2-5, with 11 positions matching TRBD2. The specimen sequenced was naive CD4+ T cells from blood. This TCR was recovered from a man aged 30 to 39 with type 1 diabetes. The DNA for the CDR3 is TGTGCCAGCAGCGCGGGACTAGCGGTTCAAGAGACCCAGTACTTC. Translated: CASSAGLAVQETQYF.